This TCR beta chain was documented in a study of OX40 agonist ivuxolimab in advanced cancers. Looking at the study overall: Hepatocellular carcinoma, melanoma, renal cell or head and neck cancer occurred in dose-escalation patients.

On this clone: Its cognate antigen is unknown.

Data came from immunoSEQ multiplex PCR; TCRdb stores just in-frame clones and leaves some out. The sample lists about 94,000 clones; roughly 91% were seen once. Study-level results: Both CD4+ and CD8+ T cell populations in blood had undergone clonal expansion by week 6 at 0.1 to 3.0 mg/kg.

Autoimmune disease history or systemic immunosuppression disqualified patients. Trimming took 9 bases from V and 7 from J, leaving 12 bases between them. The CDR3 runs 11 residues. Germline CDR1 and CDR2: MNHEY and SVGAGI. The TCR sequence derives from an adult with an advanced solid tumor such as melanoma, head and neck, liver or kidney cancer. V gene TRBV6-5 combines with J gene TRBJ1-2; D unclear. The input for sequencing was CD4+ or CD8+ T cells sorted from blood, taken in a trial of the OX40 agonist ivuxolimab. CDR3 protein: CASPQTSGYTF. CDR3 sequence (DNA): TGTGCCAGTCCCCAGACCTCTGGCTACACCTTC.